Presented here are 4 T cell receptor beta chains from one specimen sequenced in a study of blood T cell repertoires in COVID-19. Sequenced by immunoSEQ multiplex PCR; TCRdb stores in-frame clones only, minus some. This table has some 200,000 clones, approximately 81% appearing once. Material: peripheral blood. The receptors stem from a woman older than 75 with active or convalescent COVID-19.

The chain has TRBV7-2 and TRBJ2-5, with D tentatively TRBD2 (5 bases). Germline CDR1 is SGHTA and CDR2 is FQGNSA. V lost 8 bases and J 2 bases, leaving 12 bases between the germline ends. CDR3 length: 13 amino acids. CDR3: CASGRGSQETQYF. The DNA for the CDR3 is TGTGCCAGCGGCCGGGGAAGTCAAGAGACCCAGTACTTC.

This chain's CDR3 is CASSYSDRRNTEAFF. The DNA of the CDR3 is TGTGCCAGCAGTTATTCGGACAGGAGGAACACTGAAGCTTTCTTT. The chain is built from TRBV6-6 and TRBJ1-1; 7 bases match TRBD1. The CDR3 totals 15 residues. V lost 3 bases to trimming and J lost 1 base; unmatched junction nucleotides: 5. Germline-derived CDR1 and CDR2 are MNHNY and SVGAGI (reference sequence).

V is TRBV3-1 (or the pseudogene TRBV3-2) and J is TRBJ2-2; the match to TRBD1 covers 7 bases. Germline-derived CDR1 and CDR2 are LGHDT and YNNKEL (reference sequence). Losses at the gene ends were 1 base for V and 5 bases for J; bases not matched to a gene: 7. The CDR3 runs to 16 residues. The CDR3 DNA sequence: TGTGCCAGCAGCCAAGCCGGACAGGCTCGGACCGGGGAGCTGTTTTTT. This translates into CASSQAGQARTGELFF.

This clone was counted between two and nine times. J is TRBJ1-5 and V is TRBV7-2; 7 bases match TRBD1. Trimming took 3 bases from V and 6 from J; bases not matched to a gene: 5. CDR1 is SGHTA, CDR2 FQGNSA, per germline. This CDR3 region has 14 residues. Here the CDR3 DNA reads TGTGCCAGCAGCTTGGACAGGTTGGGTCAGCCCCAGCATTTT. Its translation is CASSLDRLGQPQHF.